One and the same sample provided the 17 T cell receptor beta chains below, sequenced in a study of blood T cell repertoires in COVID-19. The repertoire was sequenced with immunoSEQ multiplex PCR; TCRdb's copy has only in-frame clones and lacks some. Of under 250,000 clones listed, approximately 82% are singletons. The material sequenced was peripheral blood. Source of these receptors: a man between 40 and 49 years old with active or convalescent COVID-19.

This clone was counted once. This chain connects TRBV6-5 to TRBJ2-7; 9 bases align to TRBD1. The CDR3 is 16 residues long. Per germline, CDR1 MNHEY and CDR2 SVGAGI. The trim removed 0 bases at V and 2 bases at J, leaving 5 bases unmatched. CDR3 sequence reads: CASSYSTGQGTYEQYF. In nucleotides, the CDR3 is TGTGCCAGCAGTTACTCGACAGGACAGGGGACCTACGAGCAGTACTTC.

This chain joins TRBV10-3 and TRBJ1-1, with D perhaps matching TRBD1 (6 bases). The CDR3 has 12 amino acids. V lost 5 bases and J 10 bases, leaving 14 bases between the germline ends. The germline gives CDR1 ENHRY, CDR2 SYGVKD. The CDR3 sequence is CAISIQTGSAFF. The CDR3 nucleotides are TGTGCCATCAGTATTCAAACAGGGTCAGCTTTCTTT.

The chain links TRBV27 to TRBJ2-7; 7 nucleotides agree with TRBD2. The CDR3 sequence is 15 residues long. With 6 bases clipped from V and 0 bases from J, the junction kept 8 bases outside the gene matches. Germline V gene lookup returns CDR1 MNHEY and CDR2 SMNVEV (reference sequence). The CDR3: CASSRQAGTSYEQYF. In DNA, the CDR3 is TGTGCCAGCAGCCGCCAAGCGGGGACCTCCTACGAGCAGTACTTC.

This clone showed up just a few times. This sequence joins TRBV19 and TRBJ1-6, with D possibly matching TRBD1 (5 bases). V lost 5 bases and J lost 6, with 14 bases in between. The CDR3 is 15 amino acids. Per germline, CDR1 LNHDA and CDR2 SQIVND (reference sequence). CDR3: CASSVGHLPNSPLHF. For the CDR3, the DNA is TGTGCCAGTAGTGTCGGACATTTACCTAATTCACCCCTCCACTTT.

In nucleotides, the CDR3 is TGTGCCAGCAGCCCGGGGACAGGATACCAATCTGGGGCCAACGTCCTGACTTTC. Encoded protein: CASSPGTGYQSGANVLTF. V gene TRBV3-1 (or the pseudogene TRBV3-2) combines with J gene TRBJ2-6; TRBD1 matches 8 bases. The CDR3 covers 18 residues. Germline V gene lookup returns CDR1 LGHDT and CDR2 YNNKEL (reference sequence). With V trimmed by 4 bases and J by 1 base, 9 bases remained unmatched.

The chain has TRBV10-3 and TRBJ2-3, with TRBD2 matching over 7 bases. This CDR3 contains 19 residues. Germline values: CDR1 ENHRY, CDR2 SYGVKD. J lost 4 bases, V lost 5 bases, and 21 bases had no gene match. CDR3 in amino acids: CAISPTVAGWRGGADTQYF. CDR3 nucleotide sequence: TGTGCCATCAGTCCCACTGTAGCTGGATGGCGGGGAGGGGCAGATACGCAGTATTTT.

This clone was recorded only once. This rearrangement joins TRBV2 to TRBJ2-7; TRBD1 matches 10 bases. CDR3 size: 14 residues. The V gene's germline CDR1 is SNHLY and CDR2 FYNNEI. After removal of 6 bases from V and 9 bases from J, the junction contained 11 bases not matched to a gene. The chain's CDR3 is CASRTGTGALLQYF. The DNA for the CDR3 is TGTGCCAGCAGAACCGGGACAGGGGCATTACTGCAGTACTTC.

This chain uses TRBV24-1 with TRBJ2-7, with D perhaps matching TRBD1 (5 bases). The CDR3 loop spans 15 amino acids. CDR1 is KGHDR and CDR2 is SFDVKD in the germline V gene. The V end was cut by 3 bases, the J end by 0 bases, with 11 bases between. CDR3 in amino acids: CATSDPTRDSYEQYF. The CDR3 nucleotides are TGTGCCACCAGTGATCCGACCAGGGACTCCTACGAGCAGTACTTC.

The rearrangement uses TRBV6-5 and TRBJ1-6; TRBD1 might be the D (5 bases). Trimming stripped 6 bases from V and 6 bases from J, with 15 bases between. The V gene's germline CDR1 is MNHEY and CDR2 SVGAGI. The CDR3 has 15 residues. The CDR3 here is CASSPFDRLNSPLHF. Here the CDR3 DNA reads TGTGCCAGCAGCCCCTTCGACAGACTTAATTCACCCCTCCACTTT.

The V call is TRBV4-3, the J call TRBJ1-1; 7 positions match TRBD1. The CDR3 is made up of 14 amino acids. The junction had 2 bases not matched to a gene; V was cut back by 1 base and J by 3 bases. Germline V gene sequence: CDR1 LGHNA, CDR2 YSLEER. This chain's CDR3 is CASSQVDRYTEAFF. DNA for the CDR3: TGCGCCAGCAGCCAAGTGGACAGGTACACTGAAGCTTTCTTT.

V is TRBV15 and J is TRBJ2-7; TRBD2 agrees at 9 bases. CDR1 is LNHNV and CDR2 is YYDKDF in the germline V gene (reference sequence). The CDR3 sequence is 17 residues long. After removal of 1 base from V and 0 bases from J, the junction contained 7 bases not matched to a gene. CDR3 coding DNA: TGTGCCACCAGCAGAGGGCCAGCGGGGGGCTTCTCCTACGAGCAGTACTTC. Its translation is CATSRGPAGGFSYEQYF.

The rearrangement joins TRBV27 to TRBJ1-2, with D tentatively TRBD1 (6 bases). Per the germline V gene, CDR1 is MNHEY and CDR2 is SMNVEV (reference sequence). Trimming pared 10 bases from V and 1 base from J, leaving 13 bases between. The length of the CDR3 is 13 residues. The CDR3 DNA reads TGTGCCACCGGACAGTTTCTTAACTATGGCTACACCTTC. It codes for CATGQFLNYGYTF.

J is TRBJ2-4 and V is TRBV10-2; unclear D gene. The CDR3 runs to 13 residues. V shed 0 bases and J shed 8 bases, with 8 bases lying between them. Germline V lookup: CDR1 WSHSY, CDR2 SAAADI. The CDR3 DNA reads as TGCGCCAGCAGTGAGTCTAGAAGATACATTCAGTACTTC. Its protein product is CASSESRRYIQYF.

A word on this clone: The junction and the germline gene differ at one end; a read error may be behind it. This chain connects TRBV9 to TRBJ2-1; 7 bases line up with TRBD2. The germline CDR1 and CDR2 sequences are SGDLS and YYNGEE. CDR3 length: 13 amino acids. In nucleotides, the CDR3 is TGTGCTAGCAGCGAGGGGACTGTCGGGAGGCCGTTCTTC. Protein sequence: CASSEGTVGRPFF.

The chain links TRBV13 to TRBJ1-1; D remains ambiguous. Trimming took 5 bases from V and 5 from J, leaving 18 bases between them. The CDR3 loop spans 15 amino acids. Germline V lookup: CDR1 PRHDT, CDR2 FYEKMQ (reference sequence). As DNA, the CDR3 is TGTGCCAGCAGCCCCGAGGAGGGAGGGAATACTGAAGCTTTCTTT. Translating it yields CASSPEEGGNTEAFF.

Remarks on this clone: The sample holds other DNA sequences that translate to the same CDR3. The chain employs TRBV24-1 and TRBJ1-1; D ambiguous. Germline CDR1 KGHDR, CDR2 SFDVKD. CDR3 size: 13 residues. Trimming took 0 bases from V and 4 from J, leaving 5 bases between them. CDR3 coding DNA: TGTGCCACCAGTGATTTGCGGGGCACTGAAGCTTTCTTT. Amino acid sequence: CATSDLRGTEAFF.

This clone appeared a few times. V gene TRBV10-3 combines with J gene TRBJ1-6, with 7 nucleotides matching TRBD1. This CDR3 is built from 16 residues. The trim removed 4 bases at V and 7 bases at J, leaving 10 bases unmatched. Per germline, CDR1 ENHRY and CDR2 SYGVKD. CDR3 nucleotide sequence: TGTGCCATCAGTGGCGGACAGGCCCTGATGAATTCACCCCTCCACTTT. Its protein is CAISGGQALMNSPLHF.